One sample yielded the 5 T cell receptor beta chains listed below, sequenced in a study of T cells after yellow fever vaccination. TCRdb analysed the 5' RACE reads with MiXCR anew, one entry per CDR3 protein. The table has about 99,000 distinct CDR3 sequences, around 5.8% seen once. Sequencing used CD8+ T cells sorted from PBMCs, obtained 10 days after the yellow fever booster vaccination. These receptors all come from a man younger than 35 who received the YFV17D yellow fever vaccine.

The J gene is TRBJ2-5, the V gene TRBV5-4; perhaps TRBD1 as D (5 bases). From germline, CDR1 is SGHNT and CDR2 YYREEE (reference sequence). The CDR3 is 15 amino acids. The germline V and J ends were trimmed by 0 bases and 5 bases, with 14 bases remaining between them. CDR3 loop: CASSLAYDSGETQYF. The CDR3 DNA sequence: TGTGCCAGCAGCTTGGCCTACGACAGTGGGGAGACCCAGTACTTC.

This clonotype was counted at least ten times. This chain uses TRBV18 with TRBJ1-1, with unresolved D. Germline-derived CDR1 and CDR2 are KGHSH and LQKENI. Trimming removed 1 base from V and 5 bases from J, with 11 bases in between. CDR3 length: 14 amino acids. CDR3 amino acids: CASSPHNLGTEAFF. The CDR3 DNA reads TGTGCCAGCTCACCACATAACCTAGGGACTGAAGCTTTCTTT.

This clonotype was detected many times. The chain carries TRBV7-8 and TRBJ1-2; D not certain. The CDR3 is 15 residues long. The germline gives CDR1 SGHVS, CDR2 FQNEAQ. Trimming left V 1 base short and J 0 bases short, with 9 bases between. The CDR3 loop reads CASSLGTGTNYGYTF. Written as DNA, the CDR3 is TGTGCCAGCAGCTTAGGTACCGGGACTAACTATGGCTACACCTTC.

This clonotype was detected only a few times. V usage is TRBV29-1 and J usage is TRBJ2-2, with a possible D match to TRBD2 (6 bases). With 8 bases removed from V and 5 bases from J, the gap between germline ends came to 12 bases. CDR1 SQVTM and CDR2 ANQGSEA come from the germline V gene. The CDR3 length is 12 residues. The CDR3 nucleotides read TGCAGCCACTCTGGGGGGACCGGGGAGCTGTTTTTT. It codes for CSHSGGTGELFF.

This clonotype was seen at least ten times. This rearrangement joins TRBV9 to TRBJ2-6; D may be TRBD2 (6 bases). The germline V gene encodes CDR1 SGDLS and CDR2 YYNGEE. V was trimmed by 3 bases and J by 3 bases, leaving 22 bases between them. This CDR3 has 19 amino acids. CDR3 sequence reads: CASSDVGTDALGGANVLTF. DNA for the CDR3: TGTGCCAGCAGCGACGTCGGGACTGACGCTCTTGGTGGGGCCAACGTCCTGACTTTC. The full variable domain, with the rest looked up from reference TRBV9 and TRBJ2-6, is DSGVTQTPKHLITATGQRVTLRCSPRSGDLSVYWYQQSLDQGLQFLIQYYNGEERAKGNILERFSAQQFPDLHSELNLSSLELGDSALYFCASSDVGTDALGGANVLTFGAGSRLTVL.